A selection of T cell receptor beta chains follows, all from one sample in a study of blood T cell repertoires in COVID-19. Using immunoSEQ multiplex PCR, the repertoire was profiled, and TCRdb retains in-frame clones only, with some absent. The table records some 140,000 clones, just over 75% of them present only once. Sequences were obtained from peripheral blood. The receptors shown here come from a human donor in a cohort sampled during active COVID-19. CDR3s include the opening cysteine and the closing phenylalanine or tryptophan. A D gene is named only where the DNA matches it firmly. Some rows mark clone size as missing; the rest say once, few, many or name a class of expanded clone.

TRBV19	TRBJ1-6	NA	NA	TGTGCCAGTAGATCGGGACTTGGTTCACCCCTCCACTTT	CASRSGLGSPLHF
TRBV10-2	TRBJ2-4	NA	NA	TGCGCCAGCAGTGGAGGGAAGGTGGCCAAAAACATTCAGTACTTC	CASSGGKVAKNIQYF
TRBV12-3/TRBV12-4	TRBJ1-4	NA	NA	TGTGCCGTCGAAGGGGAAGGGGAAAAACTGTTTTTT	CAVEGEGEKLFF
TRBV6-1	TRBJ2-7	NA	TRBD2	TGTGCCAGCAGTGACCAACTAGCGGGGGCCTACGAGCAGTACTTC	CASSDQLAGAYEQYF
TRBV3-1/TRBV3-2	TRBJ2-3	NA	NA	TGTGCCAGCAGCCAAGGCGGAGGGAATGGAGATACGCAGTATTTT	CASSQGGGNGDTQYF
TRBV3-1/TRBV3-2	TRBJ2-1	NA	TRBD1	TGTGCCAGCAGTCGACAGGGGTGGAGATCCTACAATGAGCAGTTCTTC	CASSRQGWRSYNEQFF
TRBV30	TRBJ1-4	once	NA	TGTGCCTGGAGTGTACAGGCAACTAATGAAAAACTGTTTTTT	CAWSVQATNEKLFF
TRBV27	TRBJ2-7	NA	TRBD1	TGTGCCAGCAACCCGACAGGGGACCCCTACGAGCAGTACTTC	CASNPTGDPYEQYF
TRBV5-1	TRBJ2-5	NA	NA	TGCGCCAGCAGCTTGGGGGTAGCCCGGCAGACCCAGTACTTC	CASSLGVARQTQYF
TRBV3-1/TRBV3-2	TRBJ1-1	NA	NA	TGTGCCAGCAGCCGCCAGGCGGTGCGGGATGAAGCTTTCTTT	CASSRQAVRDEAFF
TRBV18	TRBJ2-3	many	NA	TGTGCCAGCTCACTTGGACATCAGAACACAGATACGCAGTATTTT	CASSLGHQNTDTQYF
TRBV12-3/TRBV12-4	TRBJ1-1	NA	TRBD1	TGTGCCAGCAGCCAGGGACAGGGGGAAGCTTTCTTT	CASSQGQGEAFF
TRBV5-1	TRBJ1-6	NA	TRBD1	TGCGCCAGCAGCTTGGACAGGGGACAGAATTCACCCCTCCACTTT	CASSLDRGQNSPLHF
TRBV3-1/TRBV3-2	TRBJ2-1	NA	TRBD2	TGTGCCAGCAGCCAACCCTTAGCGGGGGGTTACAATGAGCAGTTCTTC	CASSQPLAGGYNEQFF
TRBV6-5	TRBJ2-1	NA	NA	TGTGCCAGCAGATCCTCTGGCGGAGAGCAGTTCTTC	CASRSSGGEQFF
TRBV4-1	TRBJ1-2	NA	NA	TGCGCCAGCAGCCAGAAAGGGGATGGCTACACCTTC	CASSQKGDGYTF
TRBV15	TRBJ1-2	NA	NA	TGTGCCACCCACGCCCGCGAGGATGGCTACACCTTC	CATHAREDGYTF
TRBV3-1/TRBV3-2	TRBJ2-7	NA	TRBD1	TGTGCCAGCAGCCAAATCGGGACAGGGGACGAGCAGTACTTC	CASSQIGTGDEQYF
TRBV18	TRBJ1-4	NA	NA	TGTGCCAGCTCAGGGAACCGGGGAACTAATGAAAAACTGTTTTTT	CASSGNRGTNEKLFF
TRBV14	TRBJ2-7	NA	TRBD2	TGTGCCAGCAGCCAAAGGGACTACCTGACCTACGAGCAGTACTTC	CASSQRDYLTYEQYF
TRBV7-7	TRBJ2-3	once	NA	TGTGCCAGCAGCTTAGGCGACAGAAATACGCAGTATTTT	CASSLGDRNTQYF
TRBV19	TRBJ1-4	few	NA	TGTGCCAGTAGGCTCCGGGAGGTCGAAAAACTGTTTTTT	CASRLREVEKLFF
TRBV7-9	TRBJ1-5	few	NA	TGTGCCAGCAGCCCCAGCGGGGGTAGCAATCAGCCCCAGCATTTT	CASSPSGGSNQPQHF
TRBV5-1	TRBJ2-5	NA	NA	TGCGCCAGCAGCCCAGGGTTATCTACTATTTCGGCAGAGACCCAGTACTTC	CASSPGLSTISAETQYF
TRBV7-9	TRBJ1-1	NA	NA	TGTGCCAGCAGCCGAGACAGGAACTCTGAAGCTTTCTTT	CASSRDRNSEAFF
TRBV7-9	TRBJ2-5	NA	TRBD1	TGTGCCAGCAGCTTAGCGGCAGGGGGCCAAGAGACCCAGTACTTC	CASSLAAGGQETQYF
TRBV19	TRBJ1-1	NA	NA	TGTGCCAGTAGTATAGGGGCAGGGCTCAACACTGAAGCTTTCTTT	CASSIGAGLNTEAFF
TRBV18	TRBJ1-2	NA	NA	TGTGCCAGCTCACCACCGGGCAGCAACTATGGCTACACCTTC	CASSPPGSNYGYTF
TRBV11-2	TRBJ2-1	NA	TRBD2	TGTGCCAGCAGCTTAGTAAGCGGGGTTCAGGATGAGCAGTTCTTC	CASSLVSGVQDEQFF
TRBV5-1	TRBJ1-3	NA	TRBD1	TGCGCCAGCAGCAAGGGACAGAGCGGAAACACCATATATTTT	CASSKGQSGNTIYF
TRBV5-1	TRBJ1-1	NA	TRBD1	TGCGCCAGCAGCTTGGCCGCCAGGGGGAGCACTGAAGCTTTCTTT	CASSLAARGSTEAFF
TRBV5-8	TRBJ2-7	NA	TRBD1	TGTGCCAGCAGCTTAGGACAGGGGACTCCCCACGAGCAGTACTTC	CASSLGQGTPHEQYF
TRBV13	TRBJ2-7	NA	TRBD1	TGTGCCAGCAGCACCGGACAGGGGGCCTACGAGCAGTACTTC	CASSTGQGAYEQYF
TRBV19	TRBJ1-1	NA	NA	TGTGCCAGTAGTATCCGCGTGACAGAGAACACTGAAGCTTTCTTT	CASSIRVTENTEAFF
TRBV6-5	TRBJ2-6	few	NA	TGTGCCAGCAGTCCAGGCCCCTCTGGGGCCAACGTCCTGACTTTC	CASSPGPSGANVLTF
TRBV5-1	TRBJ2-2	NA	TRBD1	TGCGCCAGCAGCTTGGGGCCAGGGGGCTTCACCGGGGAGCTGTTTTTT	CASSLGPGGFTGELFF
TRBV5-1	TRBJ2-7	once	NA	TGCGCCAGCAGGGAGACAGGGAGGTTGCACGAGCAGTACTTC	CASRETGRLHEQYF
TRBV30	TRBJ1-5	NA	NA	TGTGCCTGGAGCTCGGGTGGGGGGTTTAATCAGCCCCAGCATTTT	CAWSSGGGFNQPQHF
TRBV30	TRBJ1-6	NA	TRBD1	TGTGCCTGGAGAACCCTCTGGGGACAGGACGGGTCACCCCTCCACTTT	CAWRTLWGQDGSPLHF
TRBV5-8	TRBJ1-5	NA	NA	TGTGCCAGCAGCGTCGGACAGTTCAATCAGCCCCAGCATTTT	CASSVGQFNQPQHF
TRBV5-6	TRBJ2-7	few	TRBD1	TGTGCCAGCAGCTCGGACAGGGACGAGCAGTACTTC	CASSSDRDEQYF
TRBV4-2	TRBJ1-5	NA	TRBD1	TGTGCCAGCAGCCAAGGGACAGGGAATCAGCCCCAGCATTTT	CASSQGTGNQPQHF
TRBV28	TRBJ1-1	NA	TRBD1	TGTGCCAGCAGTGGGGGGACAGGGGTTCTGAACACTGAAGCTTTCTTT	CASSGGTGVLNTEAFF
TRBV3-1/TRBV3-2	TRBJ2-3	once	TRBD2	TGTGCCAGCAGCAAGTCCCCCACTGGACTAGCGGGGATTAGCACAGATACGCAGTATTTT	CASSKSPTGLAGISTDTQYF
TRBV6-1	TRBJ2-4	NA	TRBD1	TGTGCCAGCAGTGAAGCAGGGACAGGGGGAATTCAGTACTTC	CASSEAGTGGIQYF
TRBV15	TRBJ1-1	NA	NA	TGTGCCACCAGCAGAGAGCAGATCATGAACACTGAAGCTTTCTTT	CATSREQIMNTEAFF
TRBV24-1	TRBJ1-1	NA	NA	TGTGCCACCAGAGGACAGAACACTGAAGCTTTCTTT	CATRGQNTEAFF
TRBV11-3	TRBJ1-2	NA	TRBD1	TGTGCCAGCAGTCGACGTGGGGACAGGGACGGCTACACCTTC	CASSRRGDRDGYTF
TRBV2	TRBJ2-5	NA	NA	TGTGCCAGCATCCGGGGACAAGAGACCCAGTACTTC	CASIRGQETQYF
TRBV6-2/TRBV6-3	TRBJ1-6	NA	NA	TGTGCCAGCAGCCCCTCCCCCCGGGCCTATAATTCACCCCTCCACTTT	CASSPSPRAYNSPLHF
TRBV10-3	TRBJ2-6	NA	NA	TGTGCCATCAGTCCCAGGGGTAGGTCTGGGGCCAACGTCCTGACTTTC	CAISPRGRSGANVLTF
TRBV4-1	TRBJ1-1	few	NA	TGCGCCAGCAGCCAAGCCCTGTCCGGGGGAGCTTTCTTT	CASSQALSGGAFF
TRBV6-4	TRBJ1-2	NA	NA	TGTGCCAGCAGTGACTCTTGGCAGGGTGGCGGCTACACCTTC	CASSDSWQGGGYTF
TRBV7-6	TRBJ2-1	NA	TRBD2	TGTGCCAGCAGCGCCCAACTAGCGGGGGGAGGAAGTGAGCAGTTCTTC	CASSAQLAGGGSEQFF
TRBV2	TRBJ1-5	NA	NA	TGTGCCAGCAGTGATGTGGCCCTCAATCAGCCCCAGCATTTT	CASSDVALNQPQHF
TRBV7-2	TRBJ2-5	NA	TRBD1	TGTGCCAGCAGCCCCCCGGACAGGGTGGGAGAGACCCAGTACTTC	CASSPPDRVGETQYF
TRBV18	TRBJ1-3	once	NA	TGTGCCAGCTCACCAGGTCGGTTCTCTGGAAACACCATATATTTT	CASSPGRFSGNTIYF
TRBV5-1	TRBJ2-7	NA	NA	TGCGCCAGCAGCTTGGCCTTGGCAGGGCATCGGGAGCAGTACTTC	CASSLALAGHREQYF
TRBV6-5	TRBJ1-2	NA	NA	TGTGCCAGCAGCGAGCGGACAGTGAAGTATGGCTACACCTTC	CASSERTVKYGYTF
TRBV6-2/TRBV6-3	TRBJ1-6	NA	NA	TGTGCCAGCAGTTACTCCTGGACAGAATCACCCCTCCACTTT	CASSYSWTESPLHF